This T cell receptor beta chain was identified during a study of post-analysis software for immune sequencing data (dated by TCRdb to between 2014 and 2017). Some background on the complete study: The recorded disease courses included relapsing-remitting, secondary progressive and progressive-relapsing multiple sclerosis, and some patients had no subtype annotation. The multiple sclerosis patient repertoires were compared with some twelve previously published healthy control repertoires from donors aged 6 to 25 years. A subset of samples was prepared in parallel using single-end sample barcoding, then pooled and co-amplified after Illumina adapter ligation.

Notes on this clonotype: Its antigen is still unknown. No much larger clone is present one base from it, and per-base qualities are unavailable.

On the study overall, not on this receptor specifically: A handful of TRBV segments, including TRBV5-6, TRBV5-1 and TRBV20-1, were significantly more frequent in patients than controls. The multiple sclerosis patient group was slightly younger than the control group. Direct clustering with F measure revealed strong co-clustering of samples prepared in the same batch, which led to a batch-effect correction. Significantly lower normalized Chao1 diversity was found in multiple sclerosis patients than in controls, suggesting substantial peripheral T-cell clonal expansion.

The germline V gene (reference sequence) yields MNHNY for CDR1 and SVGAGI for CDR2. Unmatched junction bases come to 11, with V trimmed by 5 bases and J by 2 bases. The CDR3, cysteine through phenylalanine, is 16 amino acids long. Only the CDR3 portion is preserved as DNA: 48 bases, with reading frame beginning at the first base. To demonstrate the VDJtools post-analysis software, the study profiled TCR beta repertoires from the peripheral blood of about a dozen young patients with multiple sclerosis. Multiple sclerosis patients were children and adolescents aged 6 to 15 years. The method behind the library was PCR. The sequencer was an Illumina HiSeq 2500. To reduce PCR and sequencing biases, unique molecular identifiers were built into the TCR beta cDNA libraries. Some 500,000 cDNA molecules were obtained per 1 to 10 million input T cells, so each molecule approximated one T cell. Patient libraries were prepared and sequenced with the same protocol used for the earlier healthy control dataset. Within a given batch, samples were prepared together, multiplexed and sequenced on the same HiSeq lane. Processing in the source paper ran as follows. Raw barcoded reads were processed with MIGEC, discarding single-read molecular identifier groups before consensus assembly and CDR3 extraction. VDJtools was used for post-analysis of the clonotype tables, with diversity normalized by down-sampling every dataset to the smallest sample size. In repertoire overlap clustering, CDR3 amino acid sequences, but not nucleotide sequences, were matched to correct batch-related cross-sample contamination. TCRdb cleaned the public reads at Q25 with fastp, built clones with MiXCR and kept in-frame beta chains. Each entry merges the rows of one CDR3 protein and shows their most common DNA and genes. TCRdb assigned the V and J calls; the authors' analysis was not used. The sample table contains approximately 460,000 distinct CDR3 sequences; only one count was recorded for roughly 45% of them. The top ten clonotypes cover about 12% of the sample.

The chain links TRBV6-6 with TRBJ2-5; 7 bases in between match TRBD2. The sequencing sample was made of blood. This receptor was identified in a girl aged 10 to 17 with multiple sclerosis. The nucleotide sequence reads as follows: TGTGCCAGCAGTCCCAGACTAGCACCGATTCAAGAGACCCAGTACTTC. This gives the protein CASSPRLAPIQETQYF.